The rows below give T cell receptor beta chains drawn from one sample of a study of T cells in narcolepsy. Method: immunoSEQ multiplex PCR; TCRdb's copy keeps in-frame clones and lacks some. Among 25,000 to 35,000 clones, 79% were seen once, and the ten largest hold 5% to 8.5%. Sequencing used memory (CD45RA-) CD4+ T cells from blood. These receptors all come from a human donor in good health. Both conserved end residues are part of each CDR3. D genes are given only for firm matches. The listing skips clone size in some rows; elsewhere it reads once, few, many or a size class.

j_call: TRBJ2-7; clone_size: .; v_call: TRBV10-2; d_call: .; cdr3_aa: CASSESVKLVF; cdr3_nt: TGCGCCAGCAGTGAGTCGGTGAAGCTCGTCTTC
j_call: TRBJ2-3; clone_size: once; v_call: TRBV7-9; d_call: TRBD2; cdr3_aa: CASSKGLAGSRTDTQYF; cdr3_nt: TGTGCCAGCAGCAAGGGACTAGCGGGTTCTAGGACAGATACGCAGTATTTT
j_call: TRBJ1-1; clone_size: .; v_call: TRBV7-8; d_call: .; cdr3_aa: CASSLAGVTEAFF; cdr3_nt: TGTGCCAGCAGCTTAGCGGGAGTGACTGAAGCTTTCTTT
j_call: TRBJ1-1; clone_size: .; v_call: TRBV6-1; d_call: .; cdr3_aa: CASSGTLWVDTEAFF; cdr3_nt: TGTGCCAGCAGTGGAACCCTATGGGTTGACACTGAAGCTTTCTTT
j_call: TRBJ2-2; clone_size: once; v_call: TRBV19; d_call: TRBD1; cdr3_aa: CASSIDPRGPGTGELFF; cdr3_nt: TGTGCCAGTAGTATAGATCCTAGGGGGCCGGGAACCGGGGAGCTGTTTTTT
j_call: TRBJ1-5; clone_size: .; v_call: TRBV10-3; d_call: .; cdr3_aa: CAISEGGIQPQHF; cdr3_nt: TGTGCCATCAGTGAGGGGGGAATCCAGCCCCAGCATTTT
j_call: TRBJ2-1; clone_size: once; v_call: TRBV7-7; d_call: TRBD1; cdr3_aa: CASSSETGGNEQFF; cdr3_nt: TGTGCCAGCAGCTCTGAGACAGGGGGAAATGAGCAGTTCTTC
j_call: TRBJ1-6; clone_size: .; v_call: TRBV9; d_call: TRBD1; cdr3_aa: CASSLTSGTGSSPLHF; cdr3_nt: TGTGCCAGCAGCCTAACTTCCGGGACAGGAAGTTCACCCCTCCACTTT
j_call: TRBJ2-3; clone_size: .; v_call: TRBV7-9; d_call: .; cdr3_aa: CASSLGGWGADTQYF; cdr3_nt: TGTGCCAGCAGCTTAGGGGGCTGGGGGGCTGATACGCAGTACTTT
j_call: TRBJ2-3; clone_size: .; v_call: TRBV28; d_call: TRBD1; cdr3_aa: CASSFGGAGTGVGDTQYF; cdr3_nt: TGTGCCAGCAGTTTTGGTGGGGCCGGGACAGGGGTGGGGGATACGCAGTATTTT
j_call: TRBJ2-7; clone_size: .; v_call: TRBV7-2; d_call: .; cdr3_aa: CASSFFNQLSYEQYF; cdr3_nt: TGTGCCAGCAGCTTCTTTAATCAGCTTTCCTACGAGCAGTACTTC
j_call: TRBJ1-5; clone_size: .; v_call: TRBV6-5; d_call: TRBD1; cdr3_aa: CASARDRGNQPQHF; cdr3_nt: TGTGCCAGCGCCCGGGACAGGGGCAATCAGCCCCAGCATTTT
j_call: TRBJ2-4; clone_size: .; v_call: TRBV4-1; d_call: .; cdr3_aa: CASSQGIVAKNIQYF; cdr3_nt: TGCGCCAGCAGCCAAGGTATCGTGGCCAAAAACATTCAGTACTTC
j_call: TRBJ1-2; clone_size: .; v_call: TRBV28; d_call: .; cdr3_aa: CASSFFGYGYTF; cdr3_nt: TGTGCCAGCAGTTTTTTCGGCTATGGCTACACCTTC
j_call: TRBJ2-7; clone_size: .; v_call: TRBV6-4; d_call: .; cdr3_aa: CAGSVWLPPLYEQYF; cdr3_nt: TGTGCCGGCTCTGTTTGGCTCCCCCCCCTTTACGAGCAGTACTTC
j_call: TRBJ2-4; clone_size: once; v_call: TRBV28; d_call: TRBD1; cdr3_aa: CASSHGTGAAKNIQYF; cdr3_nt: TGTGCCAGCAGTCATGGGACAGGGGCAGCCAAAAACATTCAGTACTTC
j_call: TRBJ2-6; clone_size: .; v_call: TRBV5-1; d_call: .; cdr3_aa: CASRRDSTLSGANVLTF; cdr3_nt: TGCGCCAGTAGACGGGACTCAACCCTTTCTGGGGCCAACGTCCTGACTTTC
j_call: TRBJ1-6; clone_size: .; v_call: TRBV6-5; d_call: .; cdr3_aa: CAIRQDGGSSPLHF; cdr3_nt: TGTGCCATCCGACAGGACGGTGGAAGTTCACCCCTCCACTTT
j_call: TRBJ1-4; clone_size: .; v_call: TRBV7-9; d_call: .; cdr3_aa: CASSRVGGEKLFF; cdr3_nt: TGTGCCAGCAGCAGGGTCGGGGGGGAAAAACTGTTTTTT
j_call: TRBJ2-7; clone_size: .; v_call: TRBV11-2; d_call: TRBD2; cdr3_aa: CASSVYSGGGTYEQYF; cdr3_nt: TGTGCCAGCAGCGTGTATAGCGGGGGCGGAACCTACGAGCAGTACTTC
j_call: TRBJ2-1; clone_size: .; v_call: TRBV6-1; d_call: .; cdr3_aa: CASSEAVRGSYNEQFF; cdr3_nt: TGTGCCAGCAGTGAAGCGGTCAGGGGCTCCTACAATGAGCAGTTCTTC
j_call: TRBJ2-1; clone_size: .; v_call: TRBV11-1; d_call: TRBD2; cdr3_aa: CASRPRRGAYNEQFF; cdr3_nt: TGTGCCAGCAGACCCCGGCGGGGGGCCTACAATGAGCAGTTCTTC
j_call: TRBJ1-4; clone_size: once; v_call: TRBV28; d_call: TRBD1; cdr3_aa: CASSLGTGVTNEKLFF; cdr3_nt: TGTGCCAGCAGTCTCGGGACAGGCGTTACTAATGAAAAACTGTTTTTT
j_call: TRBJ2-7; clone_size: .; v_call: TRBV5-1; d_call: .; cdr3_aa: CASGIGYEQYF; cdr3_nt: TGCGCCAGCGGGATCGGGTACGAGCAGTACTTC
j_call: TRBJ1-5; clone_size: .; v_call: TRBV6-1; d_call: TRBD1; cdr3_aa: CASTKGQGGNQPQHF; cdr3_nt: TGTGCCAGCACTAAGGGACAGGGGGGCAATCAGCCCCAGCATTTT